These 28 T cell receptor beta chains share one sample of origin, sequenced in a study of response to subunit inactivated influenza vaccine. In TCRdb, the RT-PCR reads were re-called with MiXCR into one record per CDR3 protein. The sample lists more than 700,000 distinct CDR3 sequences, around 20% seen once, with 9.5% to 13% in the top ten. The input for sequencing was PBMCs from blood, taken 5 days after vaccination. These receptors all come from a man aged 50 to 59 who received an inactivated influenza vaccine.

The rearrangement links TRBV2 to TRBJ2-1, with TRBD1 as a possible D gene (5 bases). V was trimmed by 6 bases and J by 3 bases, leaving 15 bases between them. From germline, CDR1 is SNHLY and CDR2 FYNNEI. This CDR3 has 15 amino acids. DNA of the CDR3: TGTGCCAGCAGCAGGGAACAGGCGAACTACAATGAGCAGTTCTTC. This gives the protein CASSREQANYNEQFF.

This clonotype was seen a handful of times. This rearrangement joins TRBV29-1 to TRBJ2-3, with 10 bases aligning to TRBD2. The length of the CDR3 is 19 residues. CDR1 is SQVTM, CDR2 ANQGSEA, per germline. With V trimmed by 4 bases and J by 3 bases, 19 bases remained unmatched. As DNA, the CDR3 is TGCAGCGTTGGCCCGGGGTCCCTAGCGGGGGCTGCCCCAACAGATACGCAGTATTTT. This translates into CSVGPGSLAGAAPTDTQYF.

This clonotype has only a few counts. The chain is built from TRBV4-3 and TRBJ2-2; TRBD2 matches at 9 bases. The CDR3 totals 16 residues. V lost 4 bases and J lost 2; bases outside the gene matches: 5. Germline V CDR1 and CDR2: LGHNA, YSLEER. The DNA for the CDR3 is TGCGCCAGCAGCCTCGGACTAGCGACCAACACCGGGGAGCTGTTTTTT. It is translated as CASSLGLATNTGELFF.

This clonotype was detected only once. This chain uses TRBV28 with TRBJ1-6; D uncertain. Germline loops: CDR1 MDHEN, CDR2 SYDVKM. CDR3 length equals 13 residues. Deletions cut 6 bases from V and 9 bases from J, with 12 bases between. As DNA, the CDR3 is TGTGCCAGCAGCCCCGCCTCCTTTTCACCCCTCCACTTT. It translates to CASSPASFSPLHF.

The rearrangement uses TRBV20-1 and TRBJ2-7; D is unclear. The CDR3 contains 16 residues. Germline V gene sequence: CDR1 DFQATT, CDR2 SNEGSKA (reference sequence). V dropped 3 bases and J dropped 3 bases, with 21 bases sitting between them. The CDR3 here is CSARTLGPSESYEQYF. The CDR3, as DNA: TGCAGTGCTAGGACCCTCGGGCCTAGTGAAAGCTACGAGCAGTACTTC.

This clonotype has at least ten counts. The chain has TRBV5-1 and TRBJ2-1; TRBD1 matches 9 bases. Trimming at V came to 4 bases and at J to 8 bases, leaving 10 bases not matched to a gene. CDR1 is SGHRS, CDR2 YFSETQ, per germline. The length of the CDR3 is 15 residues. This CDR3 is CASSVRGQGGDEQFF. CDR3 sequence (DNA): TGCGCCAGCAGCGTCCGGGGACAGGGAGGAGATGAGCAGTTCTTC.

J is TRBJ2-1 and V is TRBV11-2; D is ambiguous. Trimming took off 1 base at V and 8 bases at J, with 9 bases between the two ends. The germline V gene encodes CDR1 SGHAT and CDR2 FQNNGV. The length of the CDR3 is 13 residues. DNA of the CDR3: TGTGCCAGCAGCTTAGCTAGAGTCCATGAGCAGTTCTTC. Amino acid sequence: CASSLARVHEQFF.

The chain couples TRBV28 to TRBJ2-3; D ambiguous. The CDR3 sequence is 13 residues long. V was cut by 7 bases and J by 1 base, with 9 bases left in between. Germline lookup yields CDR1 MDHEN and CDR2 SYDVKM. The CDR3: CASTVLGTDTQYF. DNA of the CDR3: TGTGCCAGCACGGTGCTAGGCACAGATACGCAGTATTTT.

V usage is TRBV20-1 and J usage is TRBJ2-1; 8 bases match TRBD2. The CDR3 spans 12 residues. The ends lost 7 bases at V and 7 bases at J; junction bases unmatched: 6. Germline V lookup: CDR1 DFQATT, CDR2 SNEGSKA (reference sequence). The CDR3: CSDSGRANEQFF. The CDR3 DNA reads TGCAGTGACAGCGGGAGAGCAAATGAGCAGTTCTTC.

There are many counts of this clonotype. The V and J genes are TRBV29-1 and TRBJ2-4; 8 nucleotides line up with TRBD1. The CDR3 has 12 amino acids. The V and J ends lost 5 bases and 5 bases, in that order; junction bases with no gene match: 2. CDR1 and CDR2 (germline): SQVTM, ANQGSEA. The CDR3 loop is CSVTTGENIQYF. The CDR3 DNA sequence: TGCAGCGTTACGACAGGGGAAAACATTCAGTACTTC.

This clonotype turned up a few times. The V gene is TRBV11-2, the J gene TRBJ2-3; the D is unclear. The CDR3 has 14 amino acids. Per germline, CDR1 SGHAT and CDR2 FQNNGV. Trimming removed 0 bases at V and 1 base at J, with 5 bases between. The CDR3 sequence: CASSLDLGTDTQYF. CDR3 in DNA: TGTGCCAGCAGCTTAGATCTAGGCACAGATACGCAGTATTTT.

In its sample, this clonotype was seen a few times. This chain joins TRBV20-1 and TRBJ2-7; 10 bases match TRBD2. The CDR3 extends over 14 amino acids. J was trimmed by 4 bases and V by 5 bases; bases with no gene match: 8. Germline values: CDR1 DFQATT, CDR2 SNEGSKA (reference sequence). Here the CDR3 reads CSASRTSGRYEQYF. DNA for the CDR3: TGCAGTGCTTCTAGGACTAGCGGTCGATACGAGCAGTACTTC.

This clonotype was observed at least ten times. J is TRBJ1-2 and V is TRBV29-1; 7 bases align to TRBD1. Germline loops: CDR1 SQVTM, CDR2 ANQGSEA. With 3 bases clipped from V and 8 bases from J, the junction kept 6 bases outside the gene matches. The CDR3 has 12 amino acids. The CDR3 DNA follows: TGCAGCGTTGATCGAGGGGGCGAGGGCTACACCTTC. It encodes CSVDRGGEGYTF.

This clonotype has a handful of counts. The CDR3 DNA is TGTGCCAGCAGCTTAGCGCTTGGGGGAAAGGGCGAGCAGTACTTC. It specifies CASSLALGGKGEQYF. The chain recombines TRBV7-2 with TRBJ2-7; D possibly uses TRBD1 or TRBD2 (5 bases each). CDR3 size: 15 residues. V was cut by 0 bases and J by 6 bases, with 15 bases left in between. CDR1 and CDR2 from the germline V gene are SGHTA and FQGNSA. The variable domain in full, completed from reference TRBV7-2 and TRBJ2-7, reads GAGVSQSPSNKVTEKGKDVELRCDPISGHTALYWYRQSLGQGLEFLIYFQGNSAPDKSGLPSDRFSAERTGGSVSTLTIQRTQQEDSAVYLCASSLALGGKGEQYFGPGTRLTVT.

The rearrangement links TRBV20-1 to TRBJ2-7; 7 bases map to TRBD1. The CDR3 covers 13 residues. The V gene's germline CDR1 is DFQATT and CDR2 SNEGSKA (reference sequence). Germline trimming cut 6 bases from V and 4 bases from J; bases unmatched to any gene: 9. CDR3 protein: CSAQRTGVYEQYF. CDR3 sequence (DNA): TGCAGTGCCCAACGGACAGGAGTATACGAGCAGTACTTC.

This rearrangement joins TRBV4-1 to TRBJ2-1; TRBD2 aligns across 7 bases. This CDR3 region has 15 residues. The trim removed 3 bases at V and 8 bases at J, leaving 10 bases unmatched. CDR1 is MGHRA, CDR2 YSYEKL, per germline. CDR3 in DNA: TGCGCCAGCAGCCATCCGCTGACTAGCTTCCATGAGCAGTTCTTC. This sequence encodes CASSHPLTSFHEQFF.

The CDR3 nucleotides read TGCGCCAGCAGCCAAGGCGGGTCGGGCACCGGGGAGCTGTTTTTT. Encoded protein: CASSQGGSGTGELFF. The V gene is TRBV4-1, the J gene TRBJ2-2; D perhaps matches TRBD2 (5 bases). The length of the CDR3 is 15 residues. Trimming stripped 1 base from V and 4 bases from J, with 10 bases between. The germline gives CDR1 MGHRA, CDR2 YSYEKL.

This chain uses TRBV29-1 with TRBJ1-4; D unresolved. Trimming cost V 5 bases and J 0 bases, with 7 bases left between them. The length of the CDR3 is 13 residues. Germline V gene lookup returns CDR1 SQVTM and CDR2 ANQGSEA. CDR3 sequence reads: CSVRQSTNEKLFF. CDR3 DNA: TGCAGCGTTCGGCAGTCAACTAATGAAAAACTGTTTTTT.

The table lists this clonotype with a few counts. This chain connects TRBV11-1 to TRBJ2-1, with 7 positions matching TRBD1. V was clipped by 2 bases and J by 5 bases; unmatched bases: 18. The CDR3 spans 19 residues. Germline V gene data show CDR1 as SGHAT and CDR2 as FQDESV (reference sequence). The CDR3 protein is CASSLRGSGVQGLNNEQFF. The CDR3 DNA is TGTGCCAGCAGCTTAAGGGGTTCAGGAGTACAGGGGCTCAACAATGAGCAGTTCTTC.

In this sample, this clonotype turned up many times. The rearrangement uses TRBV13 and TRBJ2-7; 9 positions match TRBD2. Germline V CDR1 and CDR2: PRHDT, FYEKMQ (reference sequence). Losses at the gene ends were 3 bases for V and 0 bases for J; bases not matched to a gene: 12. This CDR3 contains 18 residues. As DNA, the CDR3 is TGTGCCAGCAGCTTCAGGAGCAACGGCGGGAGGGACTCCTACGAGCAGTACTTC. This encodes CASSFRSNGGRDSYEQYF.

The CDR3 DNA follows: TGTGCCAGCCGAGTTGGACTAGCGTCCTACAATGAGCAGTTCTTC. Translating it yields CASRVGLASYNEQFF. J is TRBJ2-1 and V is TRBV28; 9 bases map to TRBD2. V was clipped by 8 bases and J by 1 base; unmatched bases: 6. CDR1 is MDHEN, CDR2 SYDVKM, per germline. This CDR3 spans 15 amino acids. Full variable domain (remainder filled in from reference TRBV28 and TRBJ2-1): DVKVTQSSRYLVKRTGEKVFLECVQDMDHENMFWYRQDPGLGLRLIYFSYDVKMKEKGDIPEGYSVSREKKERFSLILESASTNQTSMYLCASRVGLASYNEQFFGPGTRLTVL.

There are a few counts of this clonotype. V and J are TRBV7-9 and TRBJ1-2; unclear D gene. The V end was cut by 1 base, the J end by 4 bases, with 10 bases between. Germline assignment: CDR1 SEHNR and CDR2 FQNEAQ (reference sequence). There are 14 residues in the CDR3. The CDR3 DNA sequence: TGTGCCAGCAGCTTAGGGGCACAGACCTATGGCTACACCTTC. This encodes CASSLGAQTYGYTF. Looking up the rest from reference TRBV7-9 and TRBJ1-2 gives the full variable domain: DTGVSQNPRHKITKRGQNVTFRCDPISEHNRLYWYRQTLGQGPEFLTYFQNEAQLEKSRLLSDRFSAERPKGSFSTLEIQRTEQGDSAMYLCASSLGAQTYGYTFGSGTRLTVV.

This clonotype occurred a few times. The V and J genes are TRBV15 and TRBJ2-7; 8 bases align to TRBD1. The CDR3 is made up of 18 amino acids. Losses at the gene ends were 0 bases for V and 5 bases for J; bases not matched to a gene: 15. Germline CDR1 is LNHNV and CDR2 is YYDKDF (reference sequence). CDR3 loop: CATSRDRVGGQGRHEQYF. The CDR3 DNA reads TGTGCCACCAGCAGAGATCGAGTAGGCGGACAGGGTAGGCACGAGCAGTACTTC.

This clonotype has just a few counts. This sequence joins TRBV7-9 and TRBJ2-7, with 14 bases that match TRBD2. The CDR3 extends over 16 amino acids. Germline loops: CDR1 SEHNR, CDR2 FQNEAQ (reference sequence). J gave up 2 bases and V 4 bases, and 4 bases lay outside the gene matches. CDR3 sequence (DNA): TGTGCCAGCAGCTACCGGACTAGCGGGGGGACCTACGAGCAGTACTTC. Amino acid sequence: CASSYRTSGGTYEQYF.

There are many counts of this clonotype. V is TRBV5-1 and J is TRBJ2-7; D ambiguous. Trimming stripped 2 bases from V and 3 bases from J, with 12 bases between. The length of the CDR3 is 14 residues. Per germline, CDR1 SGHRS and CDR2 YFSETQ. In DNA, the CDR3 is TGCGCCAGCAGCTTAACAACAGTTGTCTACGAGCAGTACTTC. It codes for CASSLTTVVYEQYF.

This clonotype appeared many times. V and J are TRBV6-1 and TRBJ1-6; D gene ambiguous. Germline V gene data show CDR1 as MNHNS and CDR2 as SASEGT. Trimming shortened V by 6 bases and J by 4 bases, and 4 bases separated the two germline ends. CDR3 size: 12 residues. The CDR3: CASSPYNSPLHF. The CDR3 DNA sequence: TGTGCCAGCAGCCCGTATAATTCACCCCTCCACTTT.

This clonotype has only a few counts. The V call is TRBV20-1, the J call TRBJ2-1; 14 nucleotides line up with TRBD2. This CDR3 spans 15 amino acids. V shed 3 bases and J 7 bases; nucleotides not matched to a gene: 5. CDR1 and CDR2 from the germline V gene are DFQATT and SNEGSKA (reference sequence). In nucleotides, the CDR3 is TGCAGTGCTAGTCAAGGGACTAGCGGGGGTAATGAGCAGTTCTTC. Its translation: CSASQGTSGGNEQFF.

This chain joins TRBV6-5 and TRBJ2-5; D not resolved. The germline CDR1 and CDR2 sequences are MNHEY and SVGAGI. CDR3 size: 11 residues. The germline V and J ends were trimmed by 7 bases and 4 bases, with 7 bases remaining between them. The CDR3 nucleotides are TGTGCCAGCACCTCGGGAGAGACCCAGTACTTC. Amino acids: CASTSGETQYF.